What follows are 30 T cell receptor beta chains derived from one specimen sequenced in a study of OX40 agonist ivuxolimab in advanced cancers. Profiled with immunoSEQ multiplex PCR; TCRdb holds only in-frame clones, not every one. The repertoire holds some 100,000 clones, with roughly 94% as singletons. Material: CD4+ or CD8+ T cells sorted from blood, obtained in a trial of the OX40 agonist ivuxolimab. The receptors shown here come from an adult with an advanced solid tumor such as melanoma, head and neck, liver or kidney cancer.

The chain joins TRBV28 to TRBJ2-3; no clear D gene. CDR3 size: 13 residues. The germline CDR1 and CDR2 sequences are MDHEN and SYDVKM. With 7 bases removed from V and 4 bases from J, the gap between germline ends came to 12 bases. The CDR3 loop reads CASTGKWADTQYF. DNA of the CDR3: TGTGCCAGCACAGGCAAGTGGGCAGATACGCAGTATTTT. Full variable domain (rest looked up from reference TRBV28 and TRBJ2-3): DVKVTQSSRYLVKRTGEKVFLECVQDMDHENMFWYRQDPGLGLRLIYFSYDVKMKEKGDIPEGYSVSREKKERFSLILESASTNQTSMYLCASTGKWADTQYFGPGTRLTVL.

The chain combines TRBV21-1 with TRBJ2-7; the listed D gene, TRBD1, was not tested against the DNA. TRBV21-1 is a known pseudogene. The CDR3 is 15 amino acids. In DNA form, the CDR3 reads TGTGCCAGCAGCCCAACCGGGACAGGAGTCTACGAGCAGTACTTC. It specifies CASSPTGTGVYEQYF.

J is TRBJ1-2 and V is TRBV5-5; tentatively, D is TRBD1 (5 bases). The CDR3 runs to 15 residues. Germline loops: CDR1 SGHKS, CDR2 YYEKEE (reference sequence). Trimming pared 3 bases from V and 3 bases from J, leaving 15 bases between. CDR3 sequence reads: CASSWDVGGDYGYTF. As DNA, the CDR3 is TGTGCCAGCAGCTGGGACGTGGGAGGGGACTATGGCTACACCTTC.

V is TRBV11-2 and J is TRBJ2-7; D remains unclear. With 4 bases removed from V and 6 bases from J, the gap between germline ends came to 7 bases. This CDR3 region has 11 residues. Germline values: CDR1 SGHAT, CDR2 FQNNGV. The CDR3 nucleotides are TGTGCCAGCAGCTCAGGACCCGAGCAGTACTTC. Translating it yields CASSSGPEQYF.

The chain is built from TRBV11-2 and TRBJ2-2; D is possibly TRBD1 (6 bases). With 9 bases removed from V and 1 base from J, the gap between germline ends came to 12 bases. CDR3 length: 14 amino acids. Germline V lookup: CDR1 SGHAT, CDR2 FQNNGV. This chain's CDR3 is CASTGTRNTGELFF. Written as DNA, the CDR3 is TGTGCCAGTACCGGGACAAGGAACACCGGGGAGCTGTTTTTT.

The V call is TRBV13, the J call TRBJ2-5; 8 bases align to TRBD1. Germline V lookup: CDR1 PRHDT, CDR2 FYEKMQ (reference sequence). The CDR3 runs to 16 residues. V dropped 4 bases and J dropped 5; count of bases not matched to a gene: 12. The CDR3, as DNA: TGTGCCAGCAGCTCCTTGGGGCAGGGGGCCTACGAGACCCAGTACTTC. Its protein is CASSSLGQGAYETQYF.

The chain links TRBV6-5 to TRBJ2-1; D not certain. This CDR3 comprises 12 residues. The germline gives CDR1 MNHEY, CDR2 SVGAGI. The V gene lost 6 bases and the J gene lost 0 bases, with 3 bases spanning the gap. CDR3 sequence reads: CASRSSYNEQFF. The CDR3 DNA follows: TGTGCCAGCAGGAGCTCCTACAATGAGCAGTTCTTC.

The chain combines TRBV4-1 with TRBJ2-7; a weak D match, TRBD1 (6 bases). The CDR3 length is 14 residues. V lost 4 bases, J lost 0 bases, and 10 bases lay in between. CDR1 and CDR2 from the germline V gene are MGHRA and YSYEKL. The CDR3 reads CASSPGQSSYEQYF. CDR3 DNA: TGCGCCAGCAGCCCCGGACAGAGCTCCTACGAGCAGTACTTC.

The chain combines TRBV5-4 with TRBJ2-7; 9 bases are shared with TRBD1. The germline gives CDR1 SGHNT, CDR2 YYREEE (reference sequence). This CDR3 region has 14 residues. J gave up 6 bases and V 2 bases, and 6 bases lay outside the gene matches. CDR3 sequence: CASSFGTGFREQYF. CDR3 nucleotide sequence: TGTGCCAGCAGCTTCGGGACAGGGTTCCGCGAGCAGTACTTC.

V usage is TRBV29-1 and J usage is TRBJ2-7; TRBD2 matches 7 bases. The CDR3 is 13 residues long. Trimming took 6 bases from V and 0 from J; bases not matched to a gene: 5. Germline V gene lookup returns CDR1 SQVTM and CDR2 ANQGSEA. This chain's CDR3 is CSVCTSVSYEQYF. For the CDR3, the DNA is TGCAGCGTCTGTACTAGCGTCTCCTACGAGCAGTACTTC.

The chain uses TRBV19 and TRBJ1-5; 12 bases are shared with TRBD1. The CDR3 covers 20 residues. Germline V gives CDR1 LNHDA, CDR2 SQIVND (reference sequence). V was clipped by 5 bases and J by 0 bases; unmatched bases: 14. The CDR3 protein is CASSLNPGTGGFYSNQPQHF. Written as DNA, the CDR3 is TGTGCCAGTAGTCTGAATCCCGGGACAGGGGGCTTCTATAGCAATCAGCCCCAGCATTTT.

The chain joins TRBV11-3 to TRBJ1-1, with unresolved D. V shed 1 base and J shed 0 bases, with 3 bases lying between them. Per germline, CDR1 SGHNT and CDR2 YENEEA. CDR3 length: 13 residues. For the CDR3, the DNA is TGTGCCAGCAGCTTAGGGGTGAACACTGAAGCTTTCTTT. It encodes CASSLGVNTEAFF.

The chain uses TRBV6-5 and TRBJ1-2; 7 nucleotides align to TRBD1. The V segment lost 2 bases and the J segment 6 bases; nucleotides outside the gene matches: 6. Per the germline V gene, CDR1 is MNHEY and CDR2 is SVGAGI. The CDR3 loop spans 14 amino acids. CDR3 loop: CASSYGPTGNGYTF. The CDR3 DNA reads TGTGCCAGCAGTTACGGGCCGACAGGGAATGGCTACACCTTC.

This chain uses TRBV28 with TRBJ2-3; 9 nucleotides align to TRBD2. V was clipped by 3 bases and J by 0 bases; unmatched bases: 4. Looked up from germline, CDR1 is MDHEN and CDR2 is SYDVKM. There are 16 residues in the CDR3. Written as DNA, the CDR3 is TGTGCCAGCAGTTTGGGACTAGCCCTTAGCACAGATACGCAGTATTTT. As protein: CASSLGLALSTDTQYF.

This chain links TRBV5-1 with TRBJ2-2; 7 bases align to TRBD1. The CDR3 has 15 amino acids. Trimming cost V 8 bases and J 6 bases; bases outside gene matches: 13. Per the germline V gene, CDR1 is SGHRS and CDR2 is YFSETQ. CDR3 sequence (DNA): TGCGCCAGTCGAACCCGGGACAGAAATGCCGGGGAGCTGTTTTTT. It specifies CASRTRDRNAGELFF.

V and J are TRBV9 and TRBJ2-7, with D tentatively TRBD1 (5 bases). Germline V CDR1 and CDR2: SGDLS, YYNGEE. This CDR3 has 15 residues. V gave up 1 base and J gave up 2 bases, with 13 bases separating them. The DNA of the CDR3 is TGTGCCAGCAGCGTAAACCAGGGTTTGCCCTACGAGCAGTACTTC. Translating gives CASSVNQGLPYEQYF.

V usage is TRBV9 and J usage is TRBJ2-7; TRBD1 agrees at 8 bases. The CDR3 sequence is 16 residues long. The germline gives CDR1 SGDLS, CDR2 YYNGEE. Germline trimming cut 0 bases from V and 7 bases from J; bases unmatched to any gene: 12. This CDR3 reads CASSVGIRTGLGEQYF. The CDR3 bases are TGTGCCAGCAGCGTAGGGATCCGGACAGGGCTCGGGGAGCAGTACTTC.

This clone turned up a few times. V is TRBV6-6 and J is TRBJ2-2, with no clear D. Trimming pared 6 bases from V and 1 base from J, leaving 9 bases between. The CDR3 contains 14 residues. From germline, CDR1 is MNHNY and CDR2 SVGAGI (reference sequence). The CDR3 region has the DNA TGTGCCAGCAGCCCTCCCGAGAACACCGGGGAGCTGTTTTTT. It codes for CASSPPENTGELFF.

The genes are TRBV27 and TRBJ1-2, with D maybe TRBD1 (5 bases). Looked up from germline, CDR1 is MNHEY and CDR2 is SMNVEV (reference sequence). This CDR3 region has 17 residues. V was cut by 3 bases and J by 0 bases, with 17 bases left in between. The chain's CDR3 is CASSLDWRGAANYGYTF. Here the CDR3 DNA reads TGTGCCAGCAGTTTGGATTGGAGGGGTGCTGCTAACTATGGCTACACCTTC.

The chain combines TRBV7-8 with TRBJ2-7; D is undetermined. The germline CDR1 and CDR2 sequences are SGHVS and FQNEAQ. The CDR3 is 14 amino acids. Trimming removed 2 bases from V and 4 bases from J, with 12 bases in between. The DNA for the CDR3 is TGTGCCAGCAGCTTATCCTCCCGTCAATACGAGCAGTACTTC. This encodes CASSLSSRQYEQYF.

The chain recombines TRBV5-1 with TRBJ2-1; D is unclear. The V end was cut by 4 bases, the J end by 6 bases, with 20 bases between. Germline assignment: CDR1 SGHRS and CDR2 YFSETQ. CDR3 length: 16 amino acids. The CDR3 is CASSPWTDRVGNEQFF. For the CDR3, the DNA is TGCGCCAGCAGCCCGTGGACGGATAGGGTTGGCAATGAGCAGTTCTTC.

This chain links TRBV4-3 with TRBJ1-2; D is ambiguous. The ends were cut back, 0 bases at V and 10 bases at J, with 6 bases in the middle. This CDR3 has 11 amino acids. Germline V gene data show CDR1 as LGHNA and CDR2 as YSLEER. CDR3 in amino acids: CASSQDMDYTF. The CDR3, as DNA: TGCGCCAGCAGCCAAGATATGGACTACACCTTC.

The chain couples TRBV11-2 to TRBJ1-5; no firm D call. Germline V gene lookup returns CDR1 SGHAT and CDR2 FQNNGV. The V end was cut by 5 bases, the J end by 2 bases, with 13 bases between. The CDR3 is 15 amino acids. CDR3 amino acids: CASSLKGMGNQPQHF. The CDR3, as DNA: TGTGCCAGCAGCCTGAAAGGGATGGGCAATCAGCCCCAGCATTTT.

The chain combines TRBV5-1 with TRBJ2-7; D perhaps matches TRBD2 (5 bases). The V and J ends lost 5 bases and 2 bases respectively, with 8 bases between them. Germline V lookup: CDR1 SGHRS, CDR2 YFSETQ. The CDR3 is made up of 12 amino acids. The CDR3 DNA follows: TGCGCCAGCAGGTCCGGGGCCTACGAGCAGTACTTC. Amino acid sequence: CASRSGAYEQYF. Combining the CDR3 with reference TRBV5-1 and TRBJ2-7 gives the whole variable domain KAGVTQTPRYLIKTRGQQVTLSCSPISGHRSVSWYQQTPGQGLQFLFEYFSETQRNKGNFPGRFSGRQFSNSRSEMNVSTLELGDSALYLCASRSGAYEQYFGPGTRLTVT.

This chain joins TRBV29-1 and TRBJ2-1, with 9 positions matching TRBD2. J gave up 0 bases and V 5 bases, and 2 bases lay outside the gene matches. The CDR3 runs 14 residues. CDR1 and CDR2 (germline): SQVTM, ANQGSEA. The DNA of the CDR3 is TGCAGCGTTATTAGCGGGAGCTCCTACAATGAGCAGTTCTTC. It encodes CSVISGSSYNEQFF.

The chain is built from TRBV27 and TRBJ1-2, with 9 bases fitting TRBD1. The CDR3 is 13 residues long. CDR1 and CDR2 from the germline V gene are MNHEY and SMNVEV (reference sequence). V was pared by 6 bases and J by 7 bases, with 6 bases of the junction left unmatched. The CDR3 region is CASSLQGAGGYTF. CDR3 nucleotides: TGTGCCAGCAGCCTACAGGGGGCAGGTGGCTACACCTTC.

The CDR3 is CASSYDSNQPQHF. The CDR3 DNA sequence: TGTGCCAGCAGCTACGATAGCAATCAGCCCCAGCATTTT. The rearrangement uses TRBV5-4 and TRBJ1-5, with unresolved D. The CDR3 is made up of 13 amino acids. The V gene lost 3 bases and the J gene lost 0 bases, with 4 bases spanning the gap. Germline values: CDR1 SGHNT, CDR2 YYREEE (reference sequence). The complete variable domain, with remaining parts taken from reference TRBV5-4 and TRBJ1-5, reads ETGVTQSPTHLIKTRGQQVTLRCSSQSGHNTVSWYQQALGQGPQFIFQYYREEENGRGNFPPRFSGLQFPNYSSELNVNALELDDSALYLCASSYDSNQPQHFGDGTRLSIL.

The rearrangement joins TRBV19 to TRBJ1-5; TRBD1 might be the D (6 bases). V was shortened by 3 bases and J by 4 bases, with 13 bases between the two germline ends. Germline V lookup: CDR1 LNHDA, CDR2 SQIVND (reference sequence). The CDR3 has 15 residues. CDR3: CASSMSTGHNQPQHF. The CDR3 nucleotides read TGTGCCAGTAGTATGAGTACGGGACATAATCAGCCCCAGCATTTT.

The J gene is TRBJ1-5, the V gene TRBV5-4; weak D call: TRBD1 (5 bases). Germline-derived CDR1 and CDR2 are SGHNT and YYREEE (reference sequence). Trimming pared 7 bases from V and 5 bases from J, leaving 13 bases between. This CDR3 spans 13 amino acids. The CDR3 nucleotides read TGTGCCAGCGGGACCGCTCCCTATCAGCCCCAGCATTTT. This encodes CASGTAPYQPQHF.

The rearrangement links TRBV6-1 to TRBJ1-5, with a possible D match to TRBD1 (6 bases). This CDR3 is built from 15 residues. With 2 bases removed from V and 4 bases from J, the gap between germline ends came to 12 bases. The germline V gene has CDR1 MNHNS and CDR2 SASEGT. The CDR3 region is CASSEWDNPNQPQHF. The CDR3 DNA sequence: TGTGCCAGCAGTGAATGGGACAACCCAAATCAGCCCCAGCATTTT.